This passage covers 18 T cell receptor beta chains from one sample sequenced in a study of tumour-infiltrating T cells in Burkitt lymphoma. Sequencing used immunoSEQ multiplex PCR; TCRdb keeps in-frame clones, though not all of them. The table records 13,000 to 15,000 clones, approximately 83% of them present only once. Source material: tumor tissue. The receptor set was obtained from a human donor with diffuse large B-cell lymphoma.

This chain uses TRBV12-5 with TRBJ2-7; possible D gene TRBD1, 5 bases. Germline V lookup: CDR1 LGHNT, CDR2 FRNRAP. The CDR3 has 13 amino acids. The germline V and J ends were trimmed by 5 bases and 4 bases, with 12 bases remaining between them. CDR3 amino acids: CASGRLDSYEQYF. The CDR3 coding sequence is TGTGCTAGTGGTCGGCTCGACAGTTACGAGCAGTACTTC.

The DNA for the CDR3 is TGTGCCAGTAGCATAACTAGCGGGAGGCCGCCCCGTCCAGATACGCAGTATTTT. It yields the protein CASSITSGRPPRPDTQYF. The chain recombines TRBV7-8 with TRBJ2-3; 12 nucleotides align to TRBD2. J gave up 4 bases and V 9 bases, and 17 bases lay outside the gene matches. CDR1 is SGHVS, CDR2 FQNEAQ, per germline. CDR3 length equals 18 residues.

The V call is TRBV2, the J call TRBJ2-1; D is possibly TRBD1 or TRBD2 (5 bases each). V lost 7 bases and J 9 bases, leaving 22 bases between the germline ends. Germline V gene lookup returns CDR1 SNHLY and CDR2 FYNNEI. The CDR3 loop spans 15 amino acids. The chain's CDR3 is CASIQIGAPGAEQFF. The CDR3 bases are TGTGCCAGCATTCAAATCGGGGCACCTGGCGCTGAGCAGTTCTTC. Filled out from reference TRBV2 and TRBJ2-1, the complete variable domain reads EPEVTQTPSHQVTQMGQEVILRCVPISNHLYFYWYRQILGQKVEFLVSFYNNEISEKSEIFDDQFSVERPDGSNFTLKIRSTKLEDSAMYFCASIQIGAPGAEQFFGPGTRLTVL.

The chain joins TRBV4-2 to TRBJ1-4; no reliable D call. Trimming took off 4 bases at V and 6 bases at J, with 15 bases between the two ends. The CDR3 is made up of 15 amino acids. Germline V gives CDR1 LGHNA, CDR2 YNFKEQ. The CDR3 sequence is CASSLGRPKDEKLFF. The CDR3 nucleotides read TGTGCCAGCAGCCTTGGGAGACCGAAGGATGAAAAACTGTTTTTT.

The genes are TRBV10-2 and TRBJ2-1; perhaps D is TRBD1 or TRBD2 (6 bases each). Deletions cut 4 bases from V and 4 bases from J, with 14 bases between. The V gene's germline CDR1 is WSHSY and CDR2 SAAADI. The CDR3 loop spans 15 amino acids. The CDR3 region is CASSGGGGGYNEQFF. The CDR3 DNA follows: TGCGCCAGCAGTGGAGGGGGAGGCGGGTACAATGAGCAGTTCTTC.

Comments on this clone: The limits of the CDR3 on the DNA are not certain, so only TCRdb's listed CDR3 is given. The rearrangement joins TRBV2 to TRBJ2-3; the table assigns TRBD1, which was not confirmed against the DNA. Including both end residues, the CDR3 is 12 amino acids long. Germline values: CDR1 SNHLY, CDR2 FYNNEI. This chain's CDR3 is CASIFGQGSPAF.

The V and J genes are TRBV9 and TRBJ1-2, with D perhaps TRBD1 (5 bases). With 4 bases removed from V and 3 bases from J, the gap between germline ends came to 13 bases. This CDR3 is built from 14 residues. Germline-derived CDR1 and CDR2 are SGDLS and YYNGEE. The CDR3 here is CASSSRGGDYGYTF. CDR3 coding DNA: TGTGCCAGCAGCTCTCGTGGAGGGGACTATGGCTACACCTTC.

In this sample, this clone turned up a few times. This chain joins TRBV6-5 and TRBJ2-1; D is unclear. The CDR3 spans 11 residues. CDR1 and CDR2 from the germline V gene are MNHEY and SVGAGI. V shed 7 bases and J shed 4 bases, with 5 bases lying between them. The CDR3 reads CASKGYNEQFF. The CDR3 DNA sequence: TGTGCCAGCAAAGGGTACAATGAGCAGTTCTTC.

This chain links TRBV5-1 with TRBJ1-2, with D possibly matching TRBD1 (6 bases). The germline V and J ends were trimmed by 4 bases and 2 bases, with 9 bases remaining between them. Germline V gives CDR1 SGHRS, CDR2 YFSETQ. CDR3 length: 13 amino acids. The CDR3 sequence: CASSQQGNYGYTF. The DNA of the CDR3 is TGCGCCAGCAGCCAACAGGGAAACTATGGCTACACCTTC.

This rearrangement joins TRBV9 to TRBJ2-7; D call uncertain. The CDR3 contains 14 residues. V shed 0 bases and J shed 2 bases, with 9 bases lying between them. Per the germline V gene, CDR1 is SGDLS and CDR2 is YYNGEE. CDR3 sequence reads: CASSVDPGPYEQYF. Written as DNA, the CDR3 is TGTGCCAGCAGCGTAGATCCAGGTCCCTACGAGCAGTACTTC.

This clone occurred once. The V gene is TRBV5-1, the J gene TRBJ2-1, with 8 bases matching TRBD1. The CDR3 is 13 amino acids. The germline gives CDR1 SGHRS, CDR2 YFSETQ. V was clipped by 3 bases and J by 10 bases; unmatched bases: 6. CDR3 in amino acids: CASSYGQGGEQFF. The CDR3 coding sequence is TGCGCCAGCAGCTATGGACAGGGCGGGGAGCAGTTCTTC.

The V and J genes are TRBV2 and TRBJ1-5; 8 bases map to TRBD1. The CDR3 runs to 14 residues. CDR1 and CDR2 (germline): SNHLY, FYNNEI. V was pared by 6 bases and J by 7 bases, with 8 bases of the junction left unmatched. DNA for the CDR3: TGTGCCAGCAGCTCGGACAGGGTGGGCCAGCCCCAGCATTTT. Its translation: CASSSDRVGQPQHF.

The chain recombines TRBV6-1 with TRBJ1-5; TRBD1 aligns across 7 bases. This CDR3 has 13 residues. CDR1 is MNHNS, CDR2 SASEGT, per germline. The ends lost 5 bases at V and 6 bases at J; junction bases unmatched: 4. The CDR3 DNA reads TGTGCCAGCAGTACAGGGGCGGGTCAGCCCCAGCATTTT. This codes for CASSTGAGQPQHF.

This sequence joins TRBV10-1 and TRBJ1-5; D is possibly TRBD1 (5 bases). Germline loops: CDR1 WNHNN, CDR2 SYGVQD (reference sequence). Deletions cut 5 bases from V and 6 bases from J, with 14 bases between. The CDR3 has 14 amino acids. The CDR3 DNA follows: TGCGCCAGCAGTCGTTTGAGGGGTGGTCAGCCCCAGCATTTT. This sequence encodes CASSRLRGGQPQHF.

The rearrangement joins TRBV2 to TRBJ2-1; no clear D. The CDR3 contains 15 residues. Germline lookup yields CDR1 SNHLY and CDR2 FYNNEI. The V end was cut by 1 base, the J end by 1 base, with 8 bases between. The CDR3 here is CASSEVMGSYNEQFF. The CDR3 DNA is TGTGCCAGCAGTGAAGTTATGGGATCCTACAATGAGCAGTTCTTC. The variable domain in full, completed from reference TRBV2 and TRBJ2-1, reads EPEVTQTPSHQVTQMGQEVILRCVPISNHLYFYWYRQILGQKVEFLVSFYNNEISEKSEIFDDQFSVERPDGSNFTLKIRSTKLEDSAMYFCASSEVMGSYNEQFFGPGTRLTVL.

Only one count was recorded for this clone. The CDR3 sequence: CASSYSSSGWDGYTF. The CDR3 DNA reads as TGTGCCAGCAGTTACTCGAGTTCAGGGTGGGATGGCTACACCTTC. This chain connects TRBV6-5 to TRBJ1-2, with D possibly being TRBD1 (5 bases). V gave up 0 bases and J gave up 6 bases, with 14 bases separating them. The length of the CDR3 is 15 residues. Germline V gives CDR1 MNHEY, CDR2 SVGAGI.

The V and J genes are TRBV18 and TRBJ1-1, with TRBD1 as a possible D gene (6 bases). Trimming removed 5 bases at V and 0 bases at J, with 10 bases between. The CDR3 runs to 14 residues. Per germline, CDR1 KGHSH and CDR2 LQKENI. CDR3 loop: CASSEDSMNTEAFF. DNA for the CDR3: TGTGCCAGCTCAGAGGACAGCATGAACACTGAAGCTTTCTTT.

This chain links TRBV7-8 with TRBJ2-5, with D perhaps TRBD1 or TRBD2 (6 bases each). Germline CDR1 and CDR2: SGHVS and FQNEAQ. Trimming took off 5 bases at V and 2 bases at J, with 15 bases between the two ends. This CDR3 has 15 residues. The CDR3 loop reads CASSPAGHTQETQYF. Written as DNA, the CDR3 is TGTGCCAGCAGCCCCGCGGGACACACACAAGAGACCCAGTACTTC.